This T cell receptor beta chain was captured in a study of metastatic and nonmetastatic thyroid tumors. The CDR3 runs 13 residues. CDR1 is GTSNPN, CDR2 SVGIG, per germline (reference sequence). The junction had 4 bases not matched to a gene; V was cut back by 5 bases and J by 1 base. No treatment of any kind had been given to any patient before thyroid surgery. This clone was counted at least ten times. With MiXCR, TCRdb called clones anew from the PCR reads. In the table there are about 16,000 clones, approximately 30% of which are singletons. This sequence joins TRBV30 and TRBJ1-2; 7 nucleotides match TRBD1. The sample taken for sequencing was tumor tissue. The clonotype comes from a female donor with papillary thyroid cancer or a benign thyroid nodule (not recorded which). Some clones in this sample may be carry-over from other donors' samples. The CDR3 spells CAWEQGHNYGYTF. CDR3 coding DNA: TGTGCCTGGGAACAGGGGCATAACTATGGCTACACCTTC.